This TCR beta chain emerged from a study of CD8 T cells in ankylosing spondylitis. V dropped 7 bases and J dropped 10 bases, with 15 bases sitting between them. This CDR3 is 12 amino acids long. Germline V gene lookup returns CDR1 LGHDT and CDR2 YNNKEL (reference sequence). Study-level results: Roughly eight highly homologous variants made up a TCR beta motif that seemed to typify ankylosing spondylitis blood. Reports say disease-linked clones showed up significantly more in matched ankylosing spondylitis synovial fluid.

Using its own MiXCR run on the 5' RACE reads, TCRdb lists one record per CDR3 protein. Among 310,000 or so distinct CDR3 sequences listed, around 18% were seen once. This clonotype has a handful of counts. Its antigen is currently unknown. The TCR sequence derives from a male donor with ankylosing spondylitis or in good health (not recorded which). J is TRBJ2-3 and V is TRBV3-1, with D tentatively TRBD2 (6 bases). The sequenced sample consisted of blood, either unsorted or a sorted T cell fraction (not recorded which). This CDR3 reads CASTYSEGPQYF. CDR3 sequence (DNA): TGTGCCAGCACCTATTCGGAGGGGCCGCAGTATTTT.